The T cell receptor (beta chain) described here comes from a study of brain T cells in children with intractable seizures (dated by TCRdb to the early 2020s). Background on the whole study: Resected brain tissue from some 53 pediatric epilepsy surgery cases was first screened for immune gene transcripts using a NanoString immunology panel. Among the roughly 12 selected surgery cases, eight also had pre-surgery blood sequenced, leaving four with brain tissue only.

The immunoSEQ assay was used to generate TCR beta chain sequences from genomic DNA. Processing in the source paper ran as follows. CDR3 sequences that did not begin with the conserved framework cysteine at position 104 were removed manually. To get clonality, the normalized Shannon's Diversity Index was subtracted from one, giving values from 0 (maximal diversity) to 1 (oligoclonal). Differences in the frequency of the same CDR3 between samples, such as brain versus blood, were assessed with chi-squared comparison-of-proportions tests. Public clonotypes were found through immuneACCESS searches, while the VDJdb browser was used to judge similarity to known antiviral clonotypes. TCRdb holds this immuneACCESS table with in-frame rearrangements only. Some clones are missing; in checked studies, unresolved V genes explain under half, and the rest has no known cause. The DNA was the basis for D and trimming; V, J and clone size are from that table. Present in this sample are 60,000 to 85,000 clones, about 92% of which were seen just once. Jointly, the top ten make up 1.5% of the sample.

Study-wide findings and limitations: Sequencing depth differed between pre- and post-surgery blood, so clones missing from the pre-surgery sample may reflect undersampling. Viral specificity was inferred solely from CDR3 sequence similarity, and the HCMV serostatus of the patients was not known.

CDR1 and CDR2 are read off the germline V gene as SGHNT and YENEEA. Trimmed from V: 4 bases; trimmed from J: 7 bases; junction bases lacking a gene match: 6. Inclusive of the bounding cysteine and phenylalanine, the CDR3 is 13 residues long. Only CDR3 DNA remains: 39 bases, in frame from the first base. Interpreted using the paper, the time point label stands for: resected brain tissue, or blood drawn just prior to surgery. Surgery cases with the highest brain T cell transcript signatures were selected for TCR beta chain sequencing of brain tissue and, where available, blood. Prior to surgery, the patients had been treated with at least one anti-epileptic drug. TCR-sequenced patients were children with drug-resistant epilepsy due to tuberous sclerosis complex, focal cortical dysplasia, Rasmussen encephalitis or hemimegalencephaly. The Monarch genomic DNA purification kit was used to extract bulk genomic DNA from unsorted brain tissue and from whole blood.

Concerning this clone itself: Its specific antigen is unknown. There are no base qualities to consult, and no much larger clone falls within one base.

The clonotype was recovered from a boy in the first two years of life with tuberous sclerosis and intractable seizures. Sample: peripheral blood, taken at surgery. The sequence joins TRBV11-3 to TRBJ1-1; 7 middle bases align to TRBD1. CDR3 reads: CASSSSGGDEAFF. Read as DNA, the sequence is TGTGCCAGCAGCTCCTCAGGGGGTGATGAAGCTTTCTTT.